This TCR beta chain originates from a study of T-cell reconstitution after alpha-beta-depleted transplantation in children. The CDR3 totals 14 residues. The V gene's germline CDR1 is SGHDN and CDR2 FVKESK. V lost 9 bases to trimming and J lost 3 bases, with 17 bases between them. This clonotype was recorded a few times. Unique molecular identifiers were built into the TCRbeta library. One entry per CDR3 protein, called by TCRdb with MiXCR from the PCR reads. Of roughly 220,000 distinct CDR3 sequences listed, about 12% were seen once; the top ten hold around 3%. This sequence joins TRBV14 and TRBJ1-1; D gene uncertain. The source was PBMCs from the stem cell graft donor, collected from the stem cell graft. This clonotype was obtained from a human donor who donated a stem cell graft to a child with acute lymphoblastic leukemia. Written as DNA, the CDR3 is TGTGCCAGTCGGGCCTCTCCCCAGGACACTGAAGCTTTCTTT. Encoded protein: CASRASPQDTEAFF.